These T cell receptor beta chains were read from a single sample in a study of neurological immune-mediated disorders. TCRdb reanalysed the 5' RACE reads using MiXCR and keeps one entry per CDR3 protein. The table includes 70,000 to 75,000 distinct CDR3 sequences, roughly an eighth detected once. Sequenced sample: PBMCs. These TCRs come from a female donor with HTLV-1-associated myelopathy (HAM/TSP). Both conserved end residues are trimmed from each CDR3. The D gene is left open where the match is weak. Part of the rows lack a size; the others show once, few, many or a class for expanded clones.

TRBV27,medium-sized,TRBJ2-5,NA,ASRLSSDRETQY
TRBV11-2,many,TRBJ2-1,NA,ASSIIGTGNEQF
TRBV21-1,many,TRBJ2-4,NA,ASSKVRQDSIAKNIQY
TRBV7-9,many,TRBJ1-4,NA,ASSLSEKLF
TRBV27,many,TRBJ2-6,TRBD1,ASSSQGALPSGANVLT
TRBV20-1,many,TRBJ2-3,TRBD2,SARDSGGADTQY
TRBV5-1,many,TRBJ1-2,NA,ASSLVGDAWDYT
TRBV25-1,many,TRBJ1-6,NA,ASRDNGIPLH
TRBV10-2,many,TRBJ1-5,NA,ASSEGLSYNQPQH
TRBV10-1,few,TRBJ2-3,TRBD1,ASSSGTGKFDTQY
TRBV5-1,many,TRBJ2-3,NA,ASSLAWETDTQY
TRBV15,many,TRBJ2-1,NA,ATSRGTEYNEQF
TRBV4-1,many,TRBJ2-5,NA,ASSQALGEKLRY
TRBV12-3/TRBV12-4,medium-sized,TRBJ2-3,NA,ASSFGDTQY
TRBV6-2/TRBV6-3,NA,TRBJ2-3,TRBD2,ANTLGGGWVDTQY
TRBV5-1,many,TRBJ2-7,NA,ASSLTPQGTEQY
TRBV7-8,many,TRBJ1-3,NA,ASSLQLQGAGNTIY
TRBV7-3,many,TRBJ2-3,TRBD2,ASSLRGGGEDTQY
TRBV5-1,many,TRBJ2-7,TRBD1,ASSMGTGGSYEQY
TRBV3-1,NA,TRBJ2-7,TRBD2,VSSTRTSGEEY
TRBV6-5,many,TRBJ2-3,TRBD1,ASRSDRVGTDTQY
TRBV28,many,TRBJ2-1,NA,ASSSARDIPYNEQF
TRBV7-9,few,TRBJ2-3,TRBD2,ASILVGSGGALSLDTQY
TRBV7-2,many,TRBJ2-4,NA,ASSFGTGAKNIQY
TRBV5-1,many,TRBJ2-2,TRBD2,ASTTGTISGELF
TRBV6-5,many,TRBJ1-1,TRBD1,ASITAGGTANTEAF
TRBV20-1,many,TRBJ2-3,TRBD2,SGPGPGGPDTQY
TRBV4-1,NA,TRBJ2-3,NA,ASSLLPPGAGPDTQY
TRBV21-1,many,TRBJ1-2,NA,ASSKFQARERGGYT
TRBV9,many,TRBJ2-1,NA,ASSTPRGGTYNEQF
TRBV5-1,many,TRBJ2-5,TRBD2,ASSWGLGQETQY
TRBV12-3/TRBV12-4,many,TRBJ2-1,NA,ASSPFSGVVANEQF
TRBV5-1,NA,TRBJ2-2,NA,ASSLDSGDLF
TRBV6-4,many,TRBJ2-7,NA,ASNRGGLEQY
TRBV3-1,NA,TRBJ1-4,TRBD1,ASSLRTGWEKLF
TRBV5-1,NA,TRBJ2-7,TRBD2,AGYAGGSDERQY